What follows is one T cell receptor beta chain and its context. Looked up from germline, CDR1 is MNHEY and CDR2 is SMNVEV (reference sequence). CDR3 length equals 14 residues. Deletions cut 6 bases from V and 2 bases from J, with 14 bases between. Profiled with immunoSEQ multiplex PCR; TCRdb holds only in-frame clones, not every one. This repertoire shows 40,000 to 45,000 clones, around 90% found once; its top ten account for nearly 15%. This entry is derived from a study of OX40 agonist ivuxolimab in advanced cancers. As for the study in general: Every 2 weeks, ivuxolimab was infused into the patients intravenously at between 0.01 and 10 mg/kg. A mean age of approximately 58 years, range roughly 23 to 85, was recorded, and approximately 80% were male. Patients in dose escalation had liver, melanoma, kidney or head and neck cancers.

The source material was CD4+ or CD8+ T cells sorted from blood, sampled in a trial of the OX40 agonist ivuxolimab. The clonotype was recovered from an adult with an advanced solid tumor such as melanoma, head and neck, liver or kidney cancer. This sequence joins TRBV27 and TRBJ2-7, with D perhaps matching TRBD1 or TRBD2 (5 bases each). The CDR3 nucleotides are TGTGCCAGCAGGAGGGGTTACGGTGCCTACGAGCAGTACTTC. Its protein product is CASRRGYGAYEQYF.